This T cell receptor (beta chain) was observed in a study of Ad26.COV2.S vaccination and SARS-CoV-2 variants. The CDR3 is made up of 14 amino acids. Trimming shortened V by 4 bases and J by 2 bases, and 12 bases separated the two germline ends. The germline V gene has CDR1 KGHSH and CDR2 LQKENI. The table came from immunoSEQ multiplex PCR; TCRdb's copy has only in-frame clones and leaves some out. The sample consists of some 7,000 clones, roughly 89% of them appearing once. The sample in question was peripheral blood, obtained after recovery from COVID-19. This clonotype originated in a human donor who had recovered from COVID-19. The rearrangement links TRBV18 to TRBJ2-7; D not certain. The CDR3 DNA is TGTGCCAGCTCACGAGGTGGCCAGACCTACGAGCAGTACTTC. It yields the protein CASSRGGQTYEQYF.